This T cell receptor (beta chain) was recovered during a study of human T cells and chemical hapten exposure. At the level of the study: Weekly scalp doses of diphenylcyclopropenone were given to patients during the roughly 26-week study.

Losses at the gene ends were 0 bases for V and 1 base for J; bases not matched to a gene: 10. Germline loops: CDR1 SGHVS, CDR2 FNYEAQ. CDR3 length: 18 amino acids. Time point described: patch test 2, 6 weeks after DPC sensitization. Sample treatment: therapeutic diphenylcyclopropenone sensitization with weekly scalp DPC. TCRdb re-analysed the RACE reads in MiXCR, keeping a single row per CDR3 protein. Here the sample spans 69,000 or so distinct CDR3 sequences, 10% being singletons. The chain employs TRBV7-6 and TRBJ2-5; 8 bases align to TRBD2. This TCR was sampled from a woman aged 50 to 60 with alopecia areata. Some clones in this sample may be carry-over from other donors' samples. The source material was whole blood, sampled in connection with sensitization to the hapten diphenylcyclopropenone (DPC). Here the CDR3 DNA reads TGTGCCAGCAGCTTAGCGCCGAGAGGGCTAGCGGGCCAAGAGACCCAGTACTTC. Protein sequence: CASSLAPRGLAGQETQYF.